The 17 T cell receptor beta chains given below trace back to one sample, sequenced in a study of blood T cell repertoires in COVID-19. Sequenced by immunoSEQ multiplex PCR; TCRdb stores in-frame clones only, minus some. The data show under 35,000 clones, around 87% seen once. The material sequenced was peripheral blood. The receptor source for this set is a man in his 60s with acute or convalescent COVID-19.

The CDR3 nucleotides read TGTGCCAGCAGTTCCTTTCTGTTAACTGAAGCTTTCTTT. Translating it yields CASSSFLLTEAFF. The J gene is TRBJ1-1, the V gene TRBV7-9; D not resolved. V dropped 6 bases and J dropped 5 bases, with 13 bases sitting between them. Germline-derived CDR1 and CDR2 are SEHNR and FQNEAQ (reference sequence). This CDR3 has 13 amino acids.

Here the CDR3 DNA reads TGTGCCAGCAGCCCCCCGGGACTAGCGGGAGATACGCAGTATTTT. Amino acid sequence: CASSPPGLAGDTQYF. The chain joins TRBV5-8 to TRBJ2-3; 12 bases line up with TRBD2. CDR1 SGHTS and CDR2 YDEGEE come from the germline V gene. CDR3 length equals 15 residues. The J segment lost 5 bases and the V segment lost 4 bases, leaving 5 bases of the junction unmatched.

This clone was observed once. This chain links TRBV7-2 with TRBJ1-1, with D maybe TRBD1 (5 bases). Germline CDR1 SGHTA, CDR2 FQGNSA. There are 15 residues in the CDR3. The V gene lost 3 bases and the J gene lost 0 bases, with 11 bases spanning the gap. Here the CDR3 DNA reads TGTGCCAGCAGCTTCGACTCGACAGTGAACACTGAAGCTTTCTTT. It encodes CASSFDSTVNTEAFF.

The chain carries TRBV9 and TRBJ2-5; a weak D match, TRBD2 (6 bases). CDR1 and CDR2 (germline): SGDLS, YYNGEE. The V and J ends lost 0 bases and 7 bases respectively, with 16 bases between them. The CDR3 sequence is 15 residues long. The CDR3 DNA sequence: TGTGCCAGCAGCGTAGCTGGGACGTCCGGGGGGACCCAGTACTTC. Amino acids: CASSVAGTSGGTQYF.

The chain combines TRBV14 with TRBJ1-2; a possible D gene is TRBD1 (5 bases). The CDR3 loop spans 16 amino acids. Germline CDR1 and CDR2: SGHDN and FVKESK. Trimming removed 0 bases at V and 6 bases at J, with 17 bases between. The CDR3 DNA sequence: TGTGCCAGCAGCCAAGATAGGCAGCAGGGATCGGATGGCTACACCTTC. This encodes CASSQDRQQGSDGYTF.

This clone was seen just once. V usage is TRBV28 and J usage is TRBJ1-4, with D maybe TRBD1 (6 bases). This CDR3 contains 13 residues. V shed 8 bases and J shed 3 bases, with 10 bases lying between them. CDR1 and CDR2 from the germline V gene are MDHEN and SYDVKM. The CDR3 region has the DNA TGTGCCAGCTGTAGGACAGCTAATGAAAAACTGTTTTTT. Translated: CASCRTANEKLFF.

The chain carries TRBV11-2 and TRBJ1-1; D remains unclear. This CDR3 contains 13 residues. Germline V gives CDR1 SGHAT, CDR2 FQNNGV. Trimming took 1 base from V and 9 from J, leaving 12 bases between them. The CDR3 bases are TGTGCCAGCAGCTTAGGGGTGCAGGCTAAAGCTTTCTTT. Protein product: CASSLGVQAKAFF.

The CDR3: CAIKGDVAGELFF. CDR3 sequence (DNA): TGTGCCATCAAGGGGGACGTGGCCGGGGAGCTGTTTTTT. The genes are TRBV10-3 and TRBJ2-2, with a tentative D call TRBD1 (6 bases). This CDR3 region has 13 residues. Trimming took 7 bases from V and 6 from J, leaving 12 bases between them. From germline, CDR1 is ENHRY and CDR2 SYGVKD.

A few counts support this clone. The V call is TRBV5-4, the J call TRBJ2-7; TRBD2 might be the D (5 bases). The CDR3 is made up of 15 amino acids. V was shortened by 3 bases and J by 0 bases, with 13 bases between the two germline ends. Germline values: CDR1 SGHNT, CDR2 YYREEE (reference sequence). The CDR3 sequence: CASSWRATVSYEQYF. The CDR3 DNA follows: TGTGCCAGCAGCTGGCGGGCGACGGTCTCCTACGAGCAGTACTTC.

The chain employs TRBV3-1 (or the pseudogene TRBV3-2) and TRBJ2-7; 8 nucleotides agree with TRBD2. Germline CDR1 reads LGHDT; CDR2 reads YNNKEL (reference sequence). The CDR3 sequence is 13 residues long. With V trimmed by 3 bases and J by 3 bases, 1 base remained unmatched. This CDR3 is CASSHGGGYEQYF. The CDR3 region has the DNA TGTGCCAGCAGCCACGGGGGGGGCTACGAGCAGTACTTC.

CDR3 sequence: CASSPGTGTYGYTF. In nucleotides, the CDR3 is TGTGCCAGCAGTCCCGGGACAGGGACCTATGGCTACACCTTC. This chain uses TRBV2 with TRBJ1-2; 9 positions agree with TRBD1. This CDR3 is built from 14 residues. The J segment lost 4 bases and the V segment lost 5 bases, leaving 5 bases of the junction unmatched. The germline V gene encodes CDR1 SNHLY and CDR2 FYNNEI.

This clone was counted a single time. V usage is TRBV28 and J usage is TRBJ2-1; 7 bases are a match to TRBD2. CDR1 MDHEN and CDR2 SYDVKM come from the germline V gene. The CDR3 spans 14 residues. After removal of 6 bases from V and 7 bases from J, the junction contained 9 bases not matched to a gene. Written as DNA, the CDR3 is TGTGCCAGCAGCCACGGGACTACCGTGAATGAGCAGTTCTTC. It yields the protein CASSHGTTVNEQFF.

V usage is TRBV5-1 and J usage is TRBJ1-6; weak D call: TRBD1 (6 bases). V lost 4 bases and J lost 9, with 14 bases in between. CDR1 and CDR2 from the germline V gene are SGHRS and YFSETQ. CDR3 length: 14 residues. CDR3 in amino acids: CASSAGTPGSPLHF. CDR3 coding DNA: TGCGCCAGCAGCGCCGGGACACCGGGTTCACCCCTCCACTTT.

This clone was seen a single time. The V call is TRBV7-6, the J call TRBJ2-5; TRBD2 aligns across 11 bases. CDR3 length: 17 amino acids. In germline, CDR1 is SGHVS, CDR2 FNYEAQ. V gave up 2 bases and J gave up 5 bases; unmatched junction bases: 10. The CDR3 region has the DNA TGTGCCAGCAGCTTAAAGGGTAGCGGGAGGGTCTTGGAGACCCAGTACTTC. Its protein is CASSLKGSGRVLETQYF.

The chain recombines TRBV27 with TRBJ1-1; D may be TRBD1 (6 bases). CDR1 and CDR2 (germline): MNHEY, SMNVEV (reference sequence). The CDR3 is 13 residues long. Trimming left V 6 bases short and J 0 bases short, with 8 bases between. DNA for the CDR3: TGTGCCAGCAGCAGGACAGTGAACACTGAAGCTTTCTTT. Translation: CASSRTVNTEAFF.

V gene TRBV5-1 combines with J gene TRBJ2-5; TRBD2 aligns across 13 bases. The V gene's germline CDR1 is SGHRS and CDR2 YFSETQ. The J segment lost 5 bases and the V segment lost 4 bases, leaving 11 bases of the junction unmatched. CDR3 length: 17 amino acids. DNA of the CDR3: TGCGCCAGCAGCCCGGGACTAGCGGGGTCGGGGTATGAGACCCAGTACTTC. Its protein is CASSPGLAGSGYETQYF.

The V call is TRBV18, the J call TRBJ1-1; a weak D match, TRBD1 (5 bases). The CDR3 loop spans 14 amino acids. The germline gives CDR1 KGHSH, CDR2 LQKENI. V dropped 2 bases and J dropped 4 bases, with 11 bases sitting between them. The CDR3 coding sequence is TGTGCCAGCTCACCAGTCGGGGGGACCACTGAAGCTTTCTTT. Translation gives CASSPVGGTTEAFF.